Listed here are 19 T cell receptor beta chains from one sample, sequenced in a study of PD-L1 blockade in urothelial cancer. Assay: immunoSEQ multiplex PCR; the TCRdb copy retains only in-frame clones and omits some. The sample carries tens of thousands of clones, almost 85% recorded once. Sample: PBMCs, taken around atezolizumab (anti-PD-L1) treatment. All receptors come from a man between 65 and 79 years old with urothelial cancer.

This chain links TRBV7-2 with TRBJ2-3; 14 bases fit TRBD2. Germline V gene sequence: CDR1 SGHTA, CDR2 FQGNSA. CDR3 length equals 15 residues. J gave up 6 bases and V 4 bases, and 3 bases lay outside the gene matches. The CDR3, as DNA: TGTGCCAGCAGCTCGGGACTAGCGGGAGTTGATACGCAGTATTTT. Its protein product is CASSSGLAGVDTQYF.

This chain connects TRBV7-2 to TRBJ2-3; D perhaps matches TRBD1 (5 bases). Trimming stripped 3 bases from V and 4 bases from J, with 23 bases between. The CDR3 contains 18 residues. The germline V gene has CDR1 SGHTA and CDR2 FQGNSA. CDR3 protein: CASSFRLLRRDSSDTQYF. For the CDR3, the DNA is TGTGCCAGCAGCTTTCGGTTGTTACGCAGGGATTCCTCAGATACGCAGTATTTT.

This clone occurred a few times. This chain's CDR3 is CASSIQGDNEQFF. The CDR3 DNA sequence: TGTGCCAGTAGTATTCAGGGGGACAATGAGCAGTTCTTC. The chain joins TRBV19 to TRBJ2-1, with 7 bases fitting TRBD1. CDR3 length equals 13 residues. The trim removed 3 bases at V and 5 bases at J, leaving 1 base unmatched. The germline V gene encodes CDR1 LNHDA and CDR2 SQIVND (reference sequence).

There are a few counts of this clone. CDR3 bases: TGTGCCAGCAGTAGGCCCTGGGGAGGAGGTGAAGCTTTCTTT. Protein product: CASSRPWGGGEAFF. The chain joins TRBV27 to TRBJ1-1; D gene ambiguous. The germline CDR1 and CDR2 sequences are MNHEY and SMNVEV (reference sequence). V dropped 5 bases and J dropped 7 bases, with 17 bases sitting between them. There are 14 residues in the CDR3.

V is TRBV7-8 and J is TRBJ2-5; no clear D. Germline-derived CDR1 and CDR2 are SGHVS and FQNEAQ. The CDR3 loop spans 16 amino acids. Trimming shortened V by 5 bases and J by 1 base, and 17 bases separated the two germline ends. As DNA, the CDR3 is TGTGCCAGCAGCCTGCCGGGTCCCCGAGCCCAAGAGACCCAGTACTTC. Encoded protein: CASSLPGPRAQETQYF.

The V and J genes are TRBV7-8 and TRBJ2-7, with 9 bases lining up with TRBD1. Germline V lookup: CDR1 SGHVS, CDR2 FQNEAQ. Trimming at V came to 5 bases and at J to 0 bases, leaving 5 bases not matched to a gene. This CDR3 region has 15 residues. As DNA, the CDR3 is TGTGCCAGCAGCGGGGGGACAGGGAGCTCCTACGAGCAGTACTTC. This gives the protein CASSGGTGSSYEQYF. The full variable domain, completed using reference TRBV7-8 and TRBJ2-7, is GAGVSQSPRYKVAKRGQDVALRCDPISGHVSLFWYQQALGQGPEFLTYFQNEAQLDKSGLPSDRFFAERPEGSVSTLKIQRTQQEDSAVYLCASSGGTGSSYEQYFGPGTRLTVT.

The V call is TRBV11-3, the J call TRBJ2-7; D perhaps matches TRBD2 (6 bases). The CDR3 has 12 residues. Looked up from germline, CDR1 is SGHNT and CDR2 is YENEEA. V lost 4 bases, J lost 6 bases, and 10 bases lay in between. The CDR3: CASSSTGVEQYF. The CDR3 DNA sequence: TGTGCCAGCAGCTCTACGGGGGTCGAGCAGTACTTC.

The chain has TRBV5-1 and TRBJ1-1, with 9 bases matching TRBD1. Germline CDR1 is SGHRS and CDR2 is YFSETQ. The CDR3 sequence is 13 residues long. V was clipped by 5 bases and J by 1 base; unmatched bases: 0. As DNA, the CDR3 is TGCGCCAGCAGGGGACAGGGGAACACTGAAGCTTTCTTT. Its protein product is CASRGQGNTEAFF.

J is TRBJ2-5 and V is TRBV5-1; possible D gene TRBD2, 7 bases. Germline-derived CDR1 and CDR2 are SGHRS and YFSETQ. The CDR3 loop spans 14 amino acids. The V end lost 3 bases, the J end lost 2 bases, and 11 bases lay between the germline ends. The DNA for the CDR3 is TGCGCCAGCAGCTCCGGGGGGACACAAGAGACCCAGTACTTC. It is translated as CASSSGGTQETQYF.

The CDR3: CASTEGGWAQYF. In nucleotides, the CDR3 is TGTGCCAGCACAGAAGGGGGTTGGGCTCAGTACTTC. This chain joins TRBV2 and TRBJ2-5, with TRBD1 as a possible D gene (6 bases). With 7 bases removed from V and 11 bases from J, the gap between germline ends came to 17 bases. From germline, CDR1 is SNHLY and CDR2 FYNNEI. This CDR3 has 12 amino acids.

This chain joins TRBV27 and TRBJ1-1; possible D gene TRBD1, 6 bases. V lost 6 bases, J lost 0 bases, and 17 bases lay in between. CDR3 size: 16 residues. Germline V gene sequence: CDR1 MNHEY, CDR2 SMNVEV (reference sequence). CDR3 nucleotide sequence: TGTGCCAGCAGCAGTTTAGGGGGGGGACTGAACACTGAAGCTTTCTTT. This encodes CASSSLGGGLNTEAFF.

The rearrangement joins TRBV28 to TRBJ1-5; the D gene is possibly TRBD1 (6 bases). Trimming removed 6 bases at V and 2 bases at J, with 17 bases between. The CDR3 is 16 amino acids. The germline CDR1 and CDR2 sequences are MDHEN and SYDVKM. The DNA of the CDR3 is TGTGCCAGCAGCGAGGGGGGGCGCGCGGGCAATCAGCCCCAGCATTTT. Encoded protein: CASSEGGRAGNQPQHF.

The chain is built from TRBV9 and TRBJ1-1; D ambiguous. CDR1 and CDR2 (germline): SGDLS, YYNGEE. V was shortened by 4 bases and J by 5 bases, with 18 bases between the two germline ends. CDR3 length: 15 amino acids. Here the CDR3 reads CASSPRIGIDTEAFF. Written as DNA, the CDR3 is TGTGCCAGCAGCCCTAGGATCGGGATTGATACTGAAGCTTTCTTT.

The chain couples TRBV9 to TRBJ2-3; no firm D call. This CDR3 contains 14 residues. Per germline, CDR1 SGDLS and CDR2 YYNGEE. Trimming shortened V by 1 base and J by 1 base, and 7 bases separated the two germline ends. The CDR3 reads CASSVKAGTDTQYF. The CDR3 DNA is TGTGCCAGCAGCGTAAAAGCCGGCACAGATACGCAGTATTTT.

This sequence joins TRBV5-1 and TRBJ2-7, with TRBD2 matching over 12 bases. The CDR3 sequence is 15 residues long. V lost 2 bases and J lost 1; bases outside the gene matches: 1. Germline values: CDR1 SGHRS, CDR2 YFSETQ. CDR3 in DNA: TGCGCCAGCAGCTTAACTAGCGGGGGGTCCTACGAGCAGTACTTC. Translating gives CASSLTSGGSYEQYF.

This clone has a handful of counts. This chain joins TRBV2 and TRBJ2-7; TRBD1 aligns across 7 bases. The V gene end was trimmed by 8 bases and the J gene end by 1 base; junction bases not matched to a gene: 2. This CDR3 region has 12 residues. CDR1 and CDR2 from the germline V gene are SNHLY and FYNNEI. CDR3: CASGDSSYEQYF. In DNA form, the CDR3 reads TGTGCCAGCGGGGACAGTTCCTACGAGCAGTACTTC.

This clone came up a few times. This rearrangement joins TRBV2 to TRBJ1-1, with TRBD1 matching 10 bases. This CDR3 spans 16 amino acids. With 3 bases clipped from V and 0 bases from J, the junction kept 4 bases outside the gene matches. The germline V gene has CDR1 SNHLY and CDR2 FYNNEI. The DNA for the CDR3 is TGTGCCAGCAGTGATGACAGGGGGCGCTTGAACACTGAAGCTTTCTTT. Protein product: CASSDDRGRLNTEAFF.

V and J are TRBV7-3 and TRBJ2-7; 9 bases fit TRBD1. This CDR3 spans 14 amino acids. Germline V lookup: CDR1 SGHTA, CDR2 FQGTGA. The V and J ends lost 1 base and 4 bases, in that order; junction bases with no gene match: 2. The CDR3: CASSLNRGPYEQYF. As DNA, the CDR3 is TGTGCCAGCAGCTTAAACAGGGGGCCTTACGAGCAGTACTTC.

This chain links TRBV7-2 with TRBJ2-2; no definite D call. This CDR3 contains 14 residues. V was pared by 3 bases and J by 4 bases, with 9 bases between. CDR1 is SGHTA, CDR2 FQGNSA, per germline. CDR3 amino acids: CASSFGPTTGELFF. For the CDR3, the DNA is TGTGCCAGCAGCTTTGGGCCCACCACCGGGGAGCTGTTTTTT.